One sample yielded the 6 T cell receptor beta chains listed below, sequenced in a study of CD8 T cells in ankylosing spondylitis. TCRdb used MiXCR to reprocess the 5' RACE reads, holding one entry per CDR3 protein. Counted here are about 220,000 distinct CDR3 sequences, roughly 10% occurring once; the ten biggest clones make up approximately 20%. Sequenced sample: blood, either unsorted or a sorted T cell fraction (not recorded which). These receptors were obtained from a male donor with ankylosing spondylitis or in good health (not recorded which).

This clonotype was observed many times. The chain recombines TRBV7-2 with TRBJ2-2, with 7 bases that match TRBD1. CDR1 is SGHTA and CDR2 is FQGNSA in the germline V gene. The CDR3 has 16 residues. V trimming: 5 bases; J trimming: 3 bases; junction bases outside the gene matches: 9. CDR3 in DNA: TGTGCCAGCAGCAACAGGGACAGTTTAGACACCGGGGAGCTGTTTTTT. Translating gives CASSNRDSLDTGELFF.

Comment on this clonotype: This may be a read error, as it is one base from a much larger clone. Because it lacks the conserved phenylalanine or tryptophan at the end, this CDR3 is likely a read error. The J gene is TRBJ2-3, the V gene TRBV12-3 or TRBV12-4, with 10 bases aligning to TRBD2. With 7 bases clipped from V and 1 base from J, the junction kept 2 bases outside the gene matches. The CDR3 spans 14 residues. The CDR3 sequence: CASTLAGGTDTQYL. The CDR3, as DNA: TGTGCCAGCACCCTAGCGGGGGGCACAGATACGCAGTATCTT.

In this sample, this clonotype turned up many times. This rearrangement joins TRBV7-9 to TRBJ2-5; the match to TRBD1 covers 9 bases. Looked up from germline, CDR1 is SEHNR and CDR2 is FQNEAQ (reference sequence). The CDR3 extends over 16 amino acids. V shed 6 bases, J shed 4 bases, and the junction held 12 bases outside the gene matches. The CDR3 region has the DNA TGTGCCAGCAGTCAAGATAACAGGGGGCTAAGAGAGACCCAGTACTTC. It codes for CASSQDNRGLRETQYF. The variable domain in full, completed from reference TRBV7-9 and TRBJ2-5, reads DTGVSQNPRHKITKRGQNVTFRCDPISEHNRLYWYRQTLGQGPEFLTYFQNEAQLEKSRLLSDRFSAERPKGSFSTLEIQRTEQGDSAMYLCASSQDNRGLRETQYFGPGTRLLVL.

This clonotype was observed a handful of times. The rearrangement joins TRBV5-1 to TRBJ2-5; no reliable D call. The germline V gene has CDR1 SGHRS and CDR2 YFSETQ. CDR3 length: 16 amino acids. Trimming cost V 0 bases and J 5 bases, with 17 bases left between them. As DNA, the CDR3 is TGCGCCAGCAGCTTGGCCCCATGGCAAGGAGCCGAGACCCAGTACTTC. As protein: CASSLAPWQGAETQYF.

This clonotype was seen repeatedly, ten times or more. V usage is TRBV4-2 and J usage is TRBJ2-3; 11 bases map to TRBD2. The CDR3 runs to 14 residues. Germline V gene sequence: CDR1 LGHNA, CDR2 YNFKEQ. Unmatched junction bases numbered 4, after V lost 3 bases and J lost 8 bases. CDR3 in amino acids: CASSQKLAGATQYF. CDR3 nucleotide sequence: TGTGCCAGCAGCCAGAAACTAGCGGGGGCTACGCAGTATTTT.

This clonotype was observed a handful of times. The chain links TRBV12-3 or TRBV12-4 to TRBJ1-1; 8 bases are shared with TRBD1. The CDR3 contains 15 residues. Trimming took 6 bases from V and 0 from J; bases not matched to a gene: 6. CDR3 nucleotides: TGTGCCAGCAGGCCCTCGGACAGGGTGAACACTGAAGCTTTCTTT. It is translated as CASRPSDRVNTEAFF.